What follows are 23 T cell receptor beta chains derived from one specimen sequenced in a study of T-cell reconstitution after alpha-beta-depleted transplantation in children (dated by TCRdb to 2016 to 2018). Library preparation used PCR. The run used an Illumina HiSeq 2500. TCR library preparation used molecular barcoding, with unique molecular identifiers applied to normalize quantification of the TCRbeta repertoire. TCRdb reprocessed the public reads (quality trimming at Q25 with fastp, clone calling with MiXCR) and kept in-frame beta chains. Every entry covers one CDR3 protein and lists the most common genes and DNA from its rows. Recorded for this sample are 330,000 or so distinct CDR3 sequences; 10% of them occurred a single time. The leading ten clones occupy more than 2% of the sample. The sample was PBMCs from the stem cell graft donor, taken from the stem cell graft. The receptors were gathered from a human donor who donated a stem cell graft to a child with acute lymphoblastic leukemia.

This clonotype has at least ten counts. This chain joins TRBV20-1 and TRBJ1-1; 7 positions agree with TRBD1. This CDR3 comprises 13 residues. Germline V gives CDR1 DFQATT, CDR2 SNEGSKA (reference sequence). The V segment lost 5 bases and the J segment 5 bases; nucleotides outside the gene matches: 8. CDR3 sequence: CSAFTGVGTEAFF. The CDR3 DNA is TGCAGTGCTTTTACAGGGGTAGGGACTGAAGCTTTCTTT.

The chain recombines TRBV20-1 with TRBJ2-3, with 10 bases matching TRBD2. CDR3 length: 20 residues. Germline-derived CDR1 and CDR2 are DFQATT and SNEGSKA (reference sequence). After removal of 5 bases from V and 2 bases from J, the junction contained 22 bases not matched to a gene. The CDR3 spells CSAHPYLAGARRVITDTQYF. The CDR3 nucleotides are TGCAGTGCTCATCCATATCTAGCGGGAGCCCGCCGAGTGATCACAGATACGCAGTATTTT.

This clonotype was counted a few times. The chain joins TRBV2 to TRBJ2-2; no clear D gene. Trimming cost V 8 bases and J 0 bases, with 4 bases left between them. Germline-derived CDR1 and CDR2 are SNHLY and FYNNEI. CDR3 size: 12 residues. The CDR3 sequence: CASLANTGELFF. In DNA, the CDR3 is TGTGCCAGCCTTGCGAACACCGGGGAGCTGTTTTTT.

This clonotype has ten or more counts. The chain employs TRBV9 and TRBJ2-7, with TRBD2 matching over 9 bases. The CDR3 loop spans 14 amino acids. With 3 bases clipped from V and 2 bases from J, the junction kept 3 bases outside the gene matches. Germline CDR1 and CDR2: SGDLS and YYNGEE. The CDR3 region is CASSGERGAYEQYF. CDR3 nucleotide sequence: TGTGCCAGCAGCGGCGAGCGGGGGGCCTACGAGCAGTACTTC.

This chain links TRBV30 with TRBJ1-1; no clear D. The CDR3 has 12 residues. Germline V gene sequence: CDR1 GTSNPN, CDR2 SVGIG (reference sequence). The V and J ends lost 2 bases and 6 bases respectively, with 10 bases between them. In DNA, the CDR3 is TGTGCCTGGAGTTCTGACTCCCCTGAAGCTTTCTTT. Translating gives CAWSSDSPEAFF.

This clonotype was seen only a few times. CDR3 amino acids: CSARGLAAKNEQFF. DNA for the CDR3: TGCAGTGCCCGTGGACTAGCGGCAAAAAATGAGCAGTTCTTC. The chain links TRBV20-1 to TRBJ2-1; TRBD2 matches 10 bases. The CDR3 totals 14 residues. Germline CDR1 DFQATT, CDR2 SNEGSKA (reference sequence). V lost 6 bases, J lost 7 bases, and 9 bases stayed unmatched.

This clonotype was seen ten or more times. The chain is built from TRBV4-1 and TRBJ1-2; 8 bases map to TRBD1. With 0 bases clipped from V and 4 bases from J, the junction kept 4 bases outside the gene matches. CDR3 length: 15 amino acids. Germline V gives CDR1 MGHRA, CDR2 YSYEKL. The CDR3 region is CASSQDDRGSYGYTF. The DNA of the CDR3 is TGCGCCAGCAGCCAAGATGACAGGGGCTCCTATGGCTACACCTTC.

The CDR3 region is CASAPRAESTYEQYF. The DNA for the CDR3 is TGCGCCAGCGCTCCCAGGGCAGAAAGTACCTACGAGCAGTACTTC. The V and J genes are TRBV4-1 and TRBJ2-7; TRBD1 might be the D (5 bases). The germline V gene encodes CDR1 MGHRA and CDR2 YSYEKL. The CDR3 runs 15 residues. The V and J ends lost 8 bases and 2 bases respectively, with 19 bases between them.

CDR3 DNA sequence: TGTGCCAGCAGCCCGCCCGGGACAGGGGGTTCTGGGGCCAACGTCCTGACTTTC. Amino acid sequence: CASSPPGTGGSGANVLTF. The chain recombines TRBV4-2 with TRBJ2-6; 11 bases map to TRBD1. The CDR3 is made up of 18 amino acids. Germline V lookup: CDR1 LGHNA, CDR2 YNFKEQ. V lost 4 bases and J lost 1; bases outside the gene matches: 6.

In this sample, this clonotype turned up a few times. The CDR3 region has the DNA TGTGCCACCAGCAGGGGCGGCTCTGGGGCCAACGTCCTGACTTTC. Residues: CATSRGGSGANVLTF. J is TRBJ2-6 and V is TRBV15; D gene uncertain. CDR3 length: 15 amino acids. From germline, CDR1 is LNHNV and CDR2 YYDKDF (reference sequence). The V gene lost 3 bases and the J gene lost 0 bases, with 6 bases spanning the gap.

This clonotype was counted a few times. The chain joins TRBV28 to TRBJ2-3; no clear D gene. V was pared by 5 bases and J by 4 bases, with 16 bases between. This CDR3 contains 15 residues. Germline CDR1 reads MDHEN; CDR2 reads SYDVKM. CDR3 protein: CASSPPGALADTQYF. CDR3 DNA: TGTGCCAGCAGTCCCCCAGGTGCTCTCGCAGATACGCAGTATTTT.

This chain links TRBV7-8 with TRBJ2-7, with 8 bases lining up with TRBD1. The J segment lost 2 bases and the V segment lost 1 base, leaving 1 base of the junction unmatched. There are 14 residues in the CDR3. Germline V gene sequence: CDR1 SGHVS, CDR2 FQNEAQ. This CDR3 reads CASSLGRGPYEQYF. The CDR3 DNA sequence: TGTGCCAGCAGCTTAGGCAGGGGGCCCTACGAGCAGTACTTC.

This clonotype appeared many times. The chain employs TRBV15 and TRBJ2-4; D perhaps matches TRBD2 (7 bases). The V and J ends lost 5 bases and 7 bases respectively, with 18 bases between them. The germline V gene encodes CDR1 LNHNV and CDR2 YYDKDF (reference sequence). CDR3 length equals 15 residues. CDR3 protein: CATSGGARVGNIQYF. The DNA of the CDR3 is TGTGCCACCAGCGGGGGGGCGCGGGTGGGGAACATTCAGTACTTC.

The V call is TRBV4-2, the J call TRBJ2-7; a possible D gene is TRBD2 (6 bases). There are 16 residues in the CDR3. Germline V gene sequence: CDR1 LGHNA, CDR2 YNFKEQ. The V end lost 3 bases, the J end lost 0 bases, and 15 bases lay between the germline ends. The CDR3 region has the DNA TGTGCCAGCAGCCAGGAACCCCGGACTAACTCCTACGAGCAGTACTTC. Translation gives CASSQEPRTNSYEQYF.

This clonotype has a handful of counts. The chain couples TRBV9 to TRBJ1-2; D gene uncertain. The CDR3 runs 14 residues. CDR1 is SGDLS and CDR2 is YYNGEE in the germline V gene. Trimming took off 2 bases at V and 0 bases at J, with 8 bases between the two ends. The CDR3 spells CASSVTHTNYGYTF. The CDR3 DNA sequence: TGTGCCAGCAGCGTTACCCATACTAACTATGGCTACACCTTC.

This clonotype has just a few counts. The V gene is TRBV29-1, the J gene TRBJ2-3, with a possible D match to TRBD1 (6 bases). Germline V gene data show CDR1 as SQVTM and CDR2 as ANQGSEA. Between the trimmed V and J ends, which lost 1 base and 6 bases, there was a span of 29 bases. The CDR3 loop spans 19 amino acids. CDR3 sequence: CSVEGEVTGQYLRTDTQYF. The CDR3 bases are TGCAGCGTTGAAGGTGAAGTCACAGGGCAGTATCTCCGAACTGATACGCAGTATTTT.

The V gene is TRBV5-1, the J gene TRBJ1-5; 9 bases agree with TRBD1. The junction had 8 bases not matched to a gene; V was cut back by 5 bases and J by 5 bases. The CDR3 has 15 amino acids. The germline gives CDR1 SGHRS, CDR2 YFSETQ. The CDR3 DNA follows: TGCGCCAGCAGACTGACAGGGGGGATAGATCAGCCCCAGCATTTT. Its translation is CASRLTGGIDQPQHF.

This clonotype was observed a few times. The chain joins TRBV7-8 to TRBJ2-7, with 7 bases matching TRBD2. The V segment lost 0 bases and the J segment 1 base; nucleotides outside the gene matches: 3. Germline-derived CDR1 and CDR2 are SGHVS and FQNEAQ. The CDR3 spans 15 residues. The CDR3 nucleotides read TGTGCCAGCAGCTTAGCTGCGCGGGGGTCCTACGAGCAGTACTTC. Amino acids: CASSLAARGSYEQYF.

The gene calls are TRBV7-9 and TRBJ1-6, with D uncertain. V lost 3 bases and J 5 bases, leaving 5 bases between the germline ends. CDR1 SEHNR and CDR2 FQNEAQ come from the germline V gene (reference sequence). This CDR3 has 13 amino acids. The CDR3 is CASSFKNNSPLHF. The CDR3 region has the DNA TGTGCCAGCAGCTTCAAGAATAATTCACCCCTCCACTTT. Together with reference TRBV7-9 and TRBJ1-6, the CDR3 gives the full variable domain: DTGVSQNPRHKITKRGQNVTFRCDPISEHNRLYWYRQTLGQGPEFLTYFQNEAQLEKSRLLSDRFSAERPKGSFSTLEIQRTEQGDSAMYLCASSFKNNSPLHFGNGTRLTVT.

The V call is TRBV12-3 or TRBV12-4, the J call TRBJ2-1; TRBD2 matches 7 bases. The junction had 9 bases not matched to a gene; V was cut back by 7 bases and J by 3 bases. The CDR3 has 15 amino acids. CDR3 sequence reads: CASTWEGAGYNEQFF. The CDR3 coding sequence is TGTGCCAGCACCTGGGAGGGAGCTGGCTACAATGAGCAGTTCTTC.

The chain recombines TRBV5-4 with TRBJ1-2; 7 positions agree with TRBD1. Germline V lookup: CDR1 SGHNT, CDR2 YYREEE (reference sequence). The CDR3 length is 13 residues. V gave up 0 bases and J gave up 8 bases; unmatched junction bases: 4. The chain's CDR3 is CASSLEGGLGYTF. The CDR3 DNA sequence: TGTGCCAGCAGCTTGGAAGGGGGCTTAGGCTACACCTTC.

This clonotype has a handful of counts. The genes are TRBV15 and TRBJ2-3, with D perhaps assigned TRBD1 or TRBD2 (5 bases each). The CDR3 is 16 residues long. Germline V gene sequence: CDR1 LNHNV, CDR2 YYDKDF (reference sequence). Trimming took 4 bases from V and 3 from J, leaving 17 bases between them. As DNA, the CDR3 is TGTGCCACCAGCACTACCCCGGGGACGGGAACAGATACGCAGTATTTT. It codes for CATSTTPGTGTDTQYF.

This clonotype showed up just once. J is TRBJ2-5 and V is TRBV29-1, with D unresolved. The CDR3 is made up of 10 amino acids. CDR1 and CDR2 from the germline V gene are SQVTM and ANQGSEA. Deletions cut 6 bases from V and 5 bases from J, with 7 bases between. CDR3 protein: CSVRAETQYF. Written as DNA, the CDR3 is TGCAGCGTCCGTGCGGAGACCCAGTACTTC.